This entry lists 5 T cell receptor beta chains sequenced from one sample in a study of T cells in tuberculosis (dated by TCRdb to 2016 to 2019). Libraries were built with the immunoSEQ multiplex PCR assay. The source is immuneACCESS, and TCRdb retained only in-frame sequences with V and J called. Part of the clones is not carried over; for the studies checked, unresolved V genes explain less than half of this, and the remainder is unexplained. This sample is represented by under 45,000 clones; approximately 95% of them were singletons. The ten largest clones represent about 3.7% of the sample. Specimen: PBMCs. These receptors all come from a donor aged 10 to 29 with latent tuberculosis or without tuberculosis infection.

This clone came up once. The chain links TRBV9 to TRBJ2-7, with a possible D match to TRBD1 (6 bases). Trimming pared 0 bases from V and 5 bases from J, leaving 12 bases between. Per the germline V gene, CDR1 is SGDLS and CDR2 is YYNGEE. This CDR3 is 14 amino acids long. The CDR3 here is CASSVAPGEHEQYF. The CDR3 DNA reads as TGTGCCAGCAGCGTAGCCCCAGGGGAGCACGAGCAGTACTTC.

The V and J genes are TRBV14 and TRBJ1-2; 7 bases are shared with TRBD1. Per the germline V gene, CDR1 is SGHDN and CDR2 is FVKESK. Trimming took 0 bases from V and 8 from J; bases not matched to a gene: 3. The length of the CDR3 is 13 residues. CDR3 residues: CASSQDRGGGYTF. For the CDR3, the DNA is TGTGCCAGCAGCCAAGACCGAGGGGGCGGCTACACCTTC.

Only one count was recorded for this clone. The chain recombines TRBV7-2 with TRBJ2-1, with D possibly being TRBD1 (6 bases). The CDR3 consists of 14 residues. V was trimmed by 4 bases and J by 4 bases, leaving 11 bases between them. Germline V lookup: CDR1 SGHTA, CDR2 FQGNSA. In DNA, the CDR3 is TGTGCCAGCAGCTCCGGGACATTTTACAATGAGCAGTTCTTC. It specifies CASSSGTFYNEQFF.

CDR3 in amino acids: CASSLTGRGENTIYF. DNA for the CDR3: TGTGCCAGCAGTTTGACAGGGCGTGGGGAAAACACCATATATTTT. The chain uses TRBV6-5 and TRBJ1-3; 7 bases fit TRBD1. The CDR3 extends over 15 amino acids. V lost 4 bases, J lost 6 bases, and 9 bases stayed unmatched. From germline, CDR1 is MNHEY and CDR2 SVGAGI.

The V call is TRBV15, the J call TRBJ2-5; no firm D call. The CDR3 sequence is 13 residues long. Trimming took 0 bases from V and 5 from J, leaving 7 bases between them. Germline V lookup: CDR1 LNHNV, CDR2 YYDKDF (reference sequence). As DNA, the CDR3 is TGTGCCACCAGCAGAGATCAGGTGGAGACCCAGTACTTC. Protein: CATSRDQVETQYF.